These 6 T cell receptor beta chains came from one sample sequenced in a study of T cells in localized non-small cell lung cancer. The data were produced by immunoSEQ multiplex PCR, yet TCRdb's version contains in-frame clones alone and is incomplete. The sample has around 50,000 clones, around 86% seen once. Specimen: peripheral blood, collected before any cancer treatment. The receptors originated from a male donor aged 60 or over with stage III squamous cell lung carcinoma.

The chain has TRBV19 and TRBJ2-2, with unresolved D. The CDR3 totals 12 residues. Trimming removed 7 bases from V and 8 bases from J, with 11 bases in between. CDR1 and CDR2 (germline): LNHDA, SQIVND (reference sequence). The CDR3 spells CASTGLGGELFF. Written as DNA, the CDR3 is TGTGCCAGTACAGGTCTAGGAGGGGAGCTGTTTTTT. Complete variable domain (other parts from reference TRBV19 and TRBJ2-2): DGGITQSPKYLFRKEGQNVTLSCEQNLNHDAMYWYRQDPGQGLRLIYYSQIVNDFQKGDIAEGYSVSREKKESFPLTVTSAQKNPTAFYLCASTGLGGELFFGEGSRLTVL.

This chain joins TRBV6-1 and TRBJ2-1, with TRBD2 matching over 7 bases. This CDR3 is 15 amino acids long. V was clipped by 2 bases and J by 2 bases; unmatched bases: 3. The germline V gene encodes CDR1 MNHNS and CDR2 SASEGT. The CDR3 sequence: CASSELAATYNEQFF. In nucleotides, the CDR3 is TGTGCCAGCAGTGAACTAGCGGCCACCTACAATGAGCAGTTCTTC.

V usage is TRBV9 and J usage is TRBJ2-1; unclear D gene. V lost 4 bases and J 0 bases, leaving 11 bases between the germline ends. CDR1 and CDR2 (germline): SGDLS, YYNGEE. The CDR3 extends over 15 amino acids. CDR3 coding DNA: TGTGCCAGCAGCCTAAGTTGGAGCTCCTACAATGAGCAGTTCTTC. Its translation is CASSLSWSSYNEQFF.

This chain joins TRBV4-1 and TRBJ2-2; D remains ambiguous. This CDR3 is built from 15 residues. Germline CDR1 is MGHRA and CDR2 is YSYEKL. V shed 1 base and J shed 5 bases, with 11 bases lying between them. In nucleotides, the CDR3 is TGCGCCAGCAGCCAAGGGGCAGCTGGGACCGGGGAGCTGTTTTTT. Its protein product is CASSQGAAGTGELFF.

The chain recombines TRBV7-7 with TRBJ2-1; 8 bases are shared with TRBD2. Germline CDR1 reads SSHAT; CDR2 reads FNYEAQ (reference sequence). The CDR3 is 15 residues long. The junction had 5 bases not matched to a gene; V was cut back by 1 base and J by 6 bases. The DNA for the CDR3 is TGTGCCAGCAGCTTAGAAGACCTAGCGGGCAATGAGCAGTTCTTC. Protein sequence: CASSLEDLAGNEQFF. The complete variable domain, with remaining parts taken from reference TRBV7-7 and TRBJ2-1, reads GAGVSQSPRYKVTKRGQDVTLRCDPISSHATLYWYQQALGQGPEFLTYFNYEAQPDKSGLPSDRFSAERPEGSISTLTIQRTEQRDSAMYRCASSLEDLAGNEQFFGPGTRLTVL.

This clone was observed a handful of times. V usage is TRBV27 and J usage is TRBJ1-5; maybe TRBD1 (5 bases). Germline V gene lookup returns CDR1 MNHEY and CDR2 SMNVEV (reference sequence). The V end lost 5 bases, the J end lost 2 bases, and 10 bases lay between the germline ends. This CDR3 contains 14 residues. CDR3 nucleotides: TGTGCCAGCAGTCAATGGGACGGCAATCAGCCCCAGCATTTT. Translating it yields CASSQWDGNQPQHF.